This T cell receptor beta chain was identified during a study of blood T cells in healthy people across ages. The CDR3 runs to 13 residues. Looked up from germline, CDR1 is SQVTM and CDR2 is ANQGSEA. V was shortened by 5 bases and J by 2 bases, with 13 bases between the two germline ends. This clonotype was seen only a few times. Using a J-beta primer mix together with a sample-barcoded 5' primer, a second PCR was run for roughly 6 to 11 cycles. TCRdb re-derived calls from the 5' RACE reads in MiXCR, one entry per CDR3 protein. There are more than 1 million distinct CDR3 sequences in the sample; under 45% occur only once, and approximately 20% lies in the top ten. All donors came from Russia, were Caucasian and healthy, and spanned ages about 6 to 100. For every donor, a draw yielded ten milliliters of peripheral blood. Extraction yielded at least 6 micrograms of total RNA per sample.

The sequence was collected from an older woman in good health. Sequenced material: blood. The chain recombines TRBV29-1 with TRBJ2-7; the D gene is possibly TRBD1 (5 bases). The CDR3 is CSVRETAPYEQYF. CDR3 DNA sequence: TGCAGCGTTCGCGAGACAGCCCCCTACGAGCAGTACTTC.